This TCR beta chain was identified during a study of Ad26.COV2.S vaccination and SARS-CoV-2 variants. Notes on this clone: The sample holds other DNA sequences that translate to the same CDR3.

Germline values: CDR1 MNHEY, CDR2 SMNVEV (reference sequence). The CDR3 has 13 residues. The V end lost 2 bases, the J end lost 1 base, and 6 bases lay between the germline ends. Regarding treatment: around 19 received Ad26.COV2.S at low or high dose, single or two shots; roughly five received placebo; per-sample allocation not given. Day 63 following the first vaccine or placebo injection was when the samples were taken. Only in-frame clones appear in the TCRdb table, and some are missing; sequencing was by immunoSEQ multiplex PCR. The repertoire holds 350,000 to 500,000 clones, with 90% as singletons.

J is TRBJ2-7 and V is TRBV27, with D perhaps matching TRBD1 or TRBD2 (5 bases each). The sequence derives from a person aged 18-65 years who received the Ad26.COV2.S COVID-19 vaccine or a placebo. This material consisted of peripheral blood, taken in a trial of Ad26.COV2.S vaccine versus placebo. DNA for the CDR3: TGTGCCAGCAGTTTAGGGGGTTCCTACGAGCAGTACTTC. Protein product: CASSLGGSYEQYF.